These 8 T cell receptor beta chains were all obtained from the same sample, sequenced in a study of blood T cells in healthy people across ages. Together with a sample-barcoded 5' primer, a J-beta primer mix was included in a second PCR lasting roughly 6 to 12 cycles. TCRdb recomputed calls from the 5' RACE reads with MiXCR, one row per CDR3 protein. The repertoire holds roughly 1.5 million distinct CDR3 sequences, with roughly 43% as singletons. Sequences were obtained from blood. The source is a woman between 18 and 29 years old in good health.

This clonotype occurred a few times. The CDR3 sequence is CASSSERNRPYNEQFF. In DNA, the CDR3 is TGTGCCAGCAGCTCCGAGCGGAATCGCCCTTACAATGAGCAGTTCTTC. The rearrangement links TRBV13 to TRBJ2-1, with D possibly being TRBD2 (5 bases). CDR1 is PRHDT and CDR2 is FYEKMQ in the germline V gene (reference sequence). This CDR3 is 16 amino acids long. V dropped 4 bases and J dropped 4 bases, with 17 bases sitting between them.

V and J are TRBV20-1 and TRBJ2-5; TRBD2 is a possible D gene (6 bases). The DNA matches TRBJ2-1 better at its end, which makes the J call doubtful. The CDR3 loop spans 13 amino acids. CDR1 is DFQATT and CDR2 is SNEGSKA in the germline V gene (reference sequence). The CDR3 DNA reads TGCAGTGCCCTAAGGGACTCGCAAGAGACCCAGTTCTTC. Encoded protein: CSALRDSQETQFF.

This clonotype was picked up many times. The chain is built from TRBV7-6 and TRBJ1-2, with no clear D. V lost 5 bases to trimming and J lost 2 bases, with 12 bases between them. Per the germline V gene, CDR1 is SGHVS and CDR2 is FNYEAQ. The length of the CDR3 is 14 residues. The CDR3 DNA reads as TGTGCCAGCAGCCTCGAGCCGGGCAACTATGGCTACACCTTC. Its protein product is CASSLEPGNYGYTF.

This clonotype was seen a few times. The chain carries TRBV20-1 and TRBJ1-1; D is unresolved. Germline V gene data show CDR1 as DFQATT and CDR2 as SNEGSKA (reference sequence). The CDR3 totals 13 residues. The V end was cut by 3 bases, the J end by 4 bases, with 12 bases between. The CDR3 bases are TGCAGTGCTAGGGGTCAGCTTAGCACTGAAGCTTTCTTT. As protein: CSARGQLSTEAFF.

This clonotype has a single count. A much larger clone differs by one base, so this may be a read error. This chain joins TRBV12-3 or TRBV12-4 and TRBJ1-2, with TRBD1 matching over 7 bases. The CDR3 is 12 amino acids. The CDR3 reads CAGSFSRGDYTF. The CDR3 DNA is TGTGCCGGCAGTTTTAGCAGGGGGGACTACACCTTC.

On this clonotype itself: A read error may explain this, as a much larger clone is one base away. This chain uses TRBV20-1 with TRBJ2-7; 7 bases line up with TRBD2. CDR3 length: 13 amino acids. Germline V lookup: CDR1 DFQATT, CDR2 SNEGSKA (reference sequence). The CDR3 is CSAPGTNSDEQYF. As DNA, the CDR3 is TGCAGTGCTCCCGGGACTAACTCCGACGAGCAGTACTTC.

The rearrangement joins TRBV6-5 to TRBJ2-7; the D gene could be TRBD1 or TRBD2 (5 bases each). CDR1 and CDR2 from the germline V gene are MNHEY and SVGAGI. This CDR3 spans 15 amino acids. Trimming stripped 3 bases from V and 2 bases from J, with 14 bases between. CDR3 sequence reads: CASSYTGTSTYEQYF. CDR3 sequence (DNA): TGTGCCAGCAGTTATACCGGGACGTCAACCTACGAGCAGTACTTC.

The CDR3 spells CASTPPRTGGHTQYF. CDR3 DNA: TGTGCCAGCACTCCTCCCCGGACAGGGGGTCATACGCAGTATTTT. The rearrangement joins TRBV7-9 to TRBJ2-3, with 10 bases fitting TRBD1. The germline V gene encodes CDR1 SEHNR and CDR2 FQNEAQ (reference sequence). CDR3 length: 15 amino acids. J lost 7 bases, V lost 7 bases, and 11 bases had no gene match.